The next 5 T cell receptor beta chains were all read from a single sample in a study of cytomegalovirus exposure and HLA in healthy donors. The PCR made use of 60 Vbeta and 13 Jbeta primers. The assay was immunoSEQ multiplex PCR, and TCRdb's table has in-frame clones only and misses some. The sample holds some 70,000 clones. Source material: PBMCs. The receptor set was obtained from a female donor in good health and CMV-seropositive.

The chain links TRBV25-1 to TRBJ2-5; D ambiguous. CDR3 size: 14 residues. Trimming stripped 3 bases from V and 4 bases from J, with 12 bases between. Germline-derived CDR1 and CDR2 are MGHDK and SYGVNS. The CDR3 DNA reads TGTGCCAGCAGTGACCTCACTTTGAGAGAGACCCAGTACTTC. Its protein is CASSDLTLRETQYF. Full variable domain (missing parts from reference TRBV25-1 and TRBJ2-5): EADIYQTPRYLVIGTGKKITLECSQTMGHDKMYWYQQDPGMELHLIHYSYGVNSTEKGDLSSESTVSRIRTEHFPLTLESARPSHTSQYLCASSDLTLRETQYFGPGTRLLVL.

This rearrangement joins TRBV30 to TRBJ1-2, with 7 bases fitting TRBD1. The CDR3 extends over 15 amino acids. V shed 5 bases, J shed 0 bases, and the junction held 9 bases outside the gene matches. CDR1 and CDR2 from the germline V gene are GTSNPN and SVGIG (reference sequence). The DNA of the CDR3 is TGTGCCTGGGCCCCGACAGGGTTAGCTAACTATGGCTACACCTTC. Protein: CAWAPTGLANYGYTF.

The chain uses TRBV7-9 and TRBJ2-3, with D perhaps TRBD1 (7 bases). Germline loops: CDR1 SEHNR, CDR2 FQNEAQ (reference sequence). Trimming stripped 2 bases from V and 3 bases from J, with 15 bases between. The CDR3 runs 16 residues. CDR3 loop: CASSLWAGGGTDTQYF. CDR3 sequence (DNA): TGTGCCAGCAGCTTATGGGCAGGGGGAGGAACAGATACGCAGTATTTT.

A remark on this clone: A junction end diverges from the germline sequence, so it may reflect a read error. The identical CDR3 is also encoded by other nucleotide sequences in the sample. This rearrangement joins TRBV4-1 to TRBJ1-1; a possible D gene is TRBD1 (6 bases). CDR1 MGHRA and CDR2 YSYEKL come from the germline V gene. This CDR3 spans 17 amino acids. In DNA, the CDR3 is TGCGCCAGCAGATTACACCCCCAGGGGTCGAAGGGCACTGAGGCTTTCTTT. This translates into CASRLHPQGSKGTEAFF.

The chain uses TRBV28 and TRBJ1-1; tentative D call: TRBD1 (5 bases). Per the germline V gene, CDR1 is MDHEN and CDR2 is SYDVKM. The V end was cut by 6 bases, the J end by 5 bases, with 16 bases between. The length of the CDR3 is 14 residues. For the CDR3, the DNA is TGTGCCAGCAGCGTACCAGGGAAAGGGACTGAAGCTTTCTTT. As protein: CASSVPGKGTEAFF. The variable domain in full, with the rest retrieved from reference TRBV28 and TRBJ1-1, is DVKVTQSSRYLVKRTGEKVFLECVQDMDHENMFWYRQDPGLGLRLIYFSYDVKMKEKGDIPEGYSVSREKKERFSLILESASTNQTSMYLCASSVPGKGTEAFFGQGTRLTVV.